What follows are 19 T cell receptor beta chains derived from one specimen sequenced in a study of blood T cell repertoires in COVID-19. Some clones are missing from TCRdb's copy, which holds only in-frame ones; the method was immunoSEQ multiplex PCR. The data hold roughly 250,000 clones, with approximately 86% observed a single time. The sample taken for sequencing was PBMCs or T cells enriched from blood (not recorded which). The receptor set was obtained from a woman aged 25-40 years with acute COVID-19.

This chain connects TRBV5-6 to TRBJ1-1; 8 bases match TRBD1. The CDR3 extends over 16 amino acids. With 4 bases clipped from V and 2 bases from J, the junction kept 10 bases outside the gene matches. CDR1 and CDR2 from the germline V gene are SGHDT and YYEEEE. For the CDR3, the DNA is TGTGCCAGCAGCCCCGCCCTAGGGACAGGAAACACTGAAGCTTTCTTT. This codes for CASSPALGTGNTEAFF.

The rearrangement uses TRBV29-1 and TRBJ1-2; 9 bases match TRBD1. V lost 7 bases to trimming and J lost 2 bases; unmatched junction nucleotides: 11. The CDR3 is 15 amino acids. Germline assignment: CDR1 SQVTM and CDR2 ANQGSEA. The CDR3 region is CSAREDRGANYGYTF. CDR3 sequence (DNA): TGCAGCGCTCGGGAGGACAGGGGCGCGAACTATGGCTACACCTTC.

V and J are TRBV6-1 and TRBJ1-1; D might be TRBD1 (5 bases). The CDR3 consists of 16 residues. V gave up 4 bases and J gave up 4 bases, with 19 bases separating them. Germline loops: CDR1 MNHNS, CDR2 SASEGT. DNA of the CDR3: TGTGCCAGCAGTGCCCCGACAGATTCAAAGATCACTGAAGCTTTCTTT. It yields the protein CASSAPTDSKITEAFF.

The V gene is TRBV9, the J gene TRBJ2-3; 8 bases map to TRBD2. This CDR3 region has 17 residues. With 0 bases clipped from V and 4 bases from J, the junction kept 10 bases outside the gene matches. Germline V CDR1 and CDR2: SGDLS, YYNGEE. The CDR3 here is CASSVGVAGGAPDTQYF. The CDR3 nucleotides are TGTGCCAGCAGCGTAGGGGTTGCCGGGGGGGCCCCAGATACGCAGTATTTT.

The sample holds one count of this clone. The chain recombines TRBV5-1 with TRBJ2-5, with D possibly TRBD1 on 6 matching bases. Germline V gene data show CDR1 as SGHRS and CDR2 as YFSETQ. The V end lost 6 bases, the J end lost 1 base, and 16 bases lay between the germline ends. CDR3 length: 15 amino acids. CDR3 region: CASKDQRQVQETQYF. CDR3 DNA sequence: TGCGCCAGCAAGGATCAGAGACAGGTCCAAGAGACCCAGTACTTC.

V is TRBV24-1 and J is TRBJ2-5; 9 positions match TRBD1. The CDR3 is 12 amino acids. V shed 9 bases, J shed 3 bases, and the junction held 1 base outside the gene matches. CDR1 is KGHDR and CDR2 is SFDVKD in the germline V gene. The CDR3 protein is CATGDREETQYF. The CDR3 nucleotides read TGTGCCACCGGGGACAGGGAAGAGACCCAGTACTTC.

This chain joins TRBV3-1 (or the pseudogene TRBV3-2) and TRBJ2-5; 12 bases fit TRBD2. Germline V gene data show CDR1 as LGHDT and CDR2 as YNNKEL (reference sequence). The CDR3 has 17 residues. The V segment lost 1 base and the J segment 2 bases; nucleotides outside the gene matches: 5. The CDR3 region is CASSQATSGGSQETQYF. The CDR3 DNA follows: TGTGCCAGCAGCCAAGCTACTAGCGGGGGGTCTCAAGAGACCCAGTACTTC.

This chain uses TRBV10-3 with TRBJ1-2, with D perhaps matching TRBD1 (5 bases). Trimming left V 9 bases short and J 3 bases short, with 23 bases between. CDR1 ENHRY and CDR2 SYGVKD come from the germline V gene. The length of the CDR3 is 16 residues. This CDR3 is CAIWGRGWRSDYGYTF. For the CDR3, the DNA is TGTGCCATTTGGGGGAGGGGCTGGAGATCCGACTATGGCTACACCTTC.

The J gene is TRBJ2-2, the V gene TRBV5-6, with D unclear. The CDR3 runs to 15 residues. Germline values: CDR1 SGHDT, CDR2 YYEEEE. Deletions cut 1 base from V and 6 bases from J, with 13 bases between. CDR3 sequence (DNA): TGTGCCAGCAGCTTGACAGTATTAGACCCCGGGGAGCTGTTTTTT. Amino acids: CASSLTVLDPGELFF. Using reference TRBV5-6 and TRBJ2-2 for the parts outside the CDR3, the full variable domain is DAGVTQSPTHLIKTRGQQVTLRCSPKSGHDTVSWYQQALGQGPQFIFQYYEEEERQRGNFPDRFSGHQFPNYSSELNVNALLLGDSALYLCASSLTVLDPGELFFGEGSRLTVL.

The chain has TRBV6-6 and TRBJ1-2; D is possibly TRBD1 (6 bases). CDR3 length: 13 amino acids. CDR1 MNHNY and CDR2 SVGAGI come from the germline V gene (reference sequence). With 6 bases removed from V and 3 bases from J, the gap between germline ends came to 11 bases. The CDR3 is CASRAGDDYGYTF. DNA for the CDR3: TGTGCCAGCAGGGCAGGGGATGACTATGGCTACACCTTC.

The rearrangement joins TRBV27 to TRBJ1-1; 8 bases map to TRBD1. CDR1 and CDR2 (germline): MNHEY, SMNVEV (reference sequence). After removal of 6 bases from V and 5 bases from J, the junction contained 8 bases not matched to a gene. This CDR3 has 14 residues. In nucleotides, the CDR3 is TGTGCCAGCAGCGACAGGGGTCCGCTTACTGAAGCTTTCTTT. Amino acids: CASSDRGPLTEAFF.

The chain is built from TRBV24-1 and TRBJ1-5; D uncertain. CDR3 size: 14 residues. V was trimmed by 4 bases and J by 3 bases, leaving 9 bases between them. Per the germline V gene, CDR1 is KGHDR and CDR2 is SFDVKD. CDR3 DNA: TGTGCCACCAGTGACGCCAGGTACAATCAGCCCCAGCATTTT. This encodes CATSDARYNQPQHF.

V gene TRBV7-9 combines with J gene TRBJ1-1, with D possibly being TRBD1 (5 bases). This CDR3 is built from 16 residues. Germline V gives CDR1 SEHNR, CDR2 FQNEAQ (reference sequence). V dropped 1 base and J dropped 3 bases, with 15 bases sitting between them. In DNA form, the CDR3 reads TGTGCCAGCAGCTTAGATTGGCGGGGAGGGGACACTGAAGCTTTCTTT. The encoded protein is CASSLDWRGGDTEAFF.

V and J are TRBV10-3 and TRBJ1-1, with D unclear. V was shortened by 8 bases and J by 4 bases, with 17 bases between the two germline ends. Looked up from germline, CDR1 is ENHRY and CDR2 is SYGVKD. The CDR3 is 14 amino acids. Here the CDR3 DNA reads TGTGCCATCCGACCACCCGGGGAGGGCACTGAAGCTTTCTTT. This encodes CAIRPPGEGTEAFF.

This clone has just one count. The genes are TRBV4-3 and TRBJ2-7; maybe TRBD1 (6 bases). This CDR3 is 13 amino acids long. From germline, CDR1 is LGHNA and CDR2 YSLEER. Trimming shortened V by 4 bases and J by 4 bases, and 11 bases separated the two germline ends. As DNA, the CDR3 is TGCGCCAGCAGCCGCCTAGGGGGATACGAGCAGTACTTC. This codes for CASSRLGGYEQYF.

This sequence joins TRBV30 and TRBJ2-7; TRBD1 is a possible D gene (6 bases). Germline V gene sequence: CDR1 GTSNPN, CDR2 SVGIG (reference sequence). The length of the CDR3 is 12 residues. Trimming took 1 base from V and 3 from J, leaving 7 bases between them. The CDR3 DNA reads as TGTGCCTGGAGTGGACAGGTCTACGAGCAGTACTTC. This gives the protein CAWSGQVYEQYF.

This clone was seen a single time. The chain joins TRBV15 to TRBJ1-2; TRBD1 agrees at 10 bases. V shed 3 bases and J 6 bases; nucleotides not matched to a gene: 7. This CDR3 contains 15 residues. The germline CDR1 and CDR2 sequences are LNHNV and YYDKDF (reference sequence). CDR3 sequence: CATSSPGQGIDGYTF. The CDR3 DNA reads TGTGCCACCAGCAGTCCGGGACAGGGGATCGATGGCTACACCTTC.

The J gene is TRBJ2-4, the V gene TRBV25-1; 9 positions match TRBD1. The junction had 11 bases not matched to a gene; V was cut back by 5 bases and J by 0 bases. The germline V gene encodes CDR1 MGHDK and CDR2 SYGVNS. The CDR3 length is 18 residues. This CDR3 reads CASSPQDRGALAKNIQYF. CDR3 in DNA: TGTGCCAGCAGTCCCCAGGACAGGGGCGCTCTAGCCAAAAACATTCAGTACTTC. The whole variable domain, filled in from reference TRBV25-1 and TRBJ2-4, reads EADIYQTPRYLVIGTGKKITLECSQTMGHDKMYWYQQDPGMELHLIHYSYGVNSTEKGDLSSESTVSRIRTEHFPLTLESARPSHTSQYLCASSPQDRGALAKNIQYFGAGTRLSVL.

The chain is built from TRBV6-6 and TRBJ2-7; D may be TRBD2 (7 bases). Per the germline V gene, CDR1 is MNHNY and CDR2 is SVGAGI (reference sequence). This CDR3 has 16 amino acids. The V gene lost 4 bases and the J gene lost 10 bases, with 26 bases spanning the gap. The DNA of the CDR3 is TGTGCCAGCAGTTCGCCGACTAGCAGGGGAACTACGAGCCAGTACTTC. Translating it yields CASSSPTSRGTTSQYF.